This record concerns one T cell receptor beta chain sequence. What it binds is unknown. V gave up 2 bases and J gave up 0 bases, with 11 bases separating them. The CDR3 runs 16 residues. A 5'RACE template-switching step, the method used to make TCR cDNA, added a universal primer site and UMIs. TCRdb re-derived calls from the 5' RACE reads in MiXCR, one entry per CDR3 protein. The table includes 200,000 to 250,000 distinct CDR3 sequences, under 3.5% detected once. The record originates from a study of T cells after yellow fever vaccination. Study in general: Preparation of the low-cell-number fractions used SMART-Seq v4 Ultra Low Input. General study points: The secondary response showed a weaker magnitude and a faster peak, day 5 versus 15.

The material sequenced was CD4+ T cells sorted from PBMCs, taken 10 days after the yellow fever booster vaccination. This chain links TRBV12-3 or TRBV12-4 with TRBJ2-4, with a possible D match to TRBD1 (6 bases). This clonotype originated in a man aged 18 to 30 who received the YFV17D yellow fever vaccine. DNA of the CDR3: TGTGCCAGCAGTTTACCCGGACAGCTAGCCAAAAACATTCAGTACTTC. Protein product: CASSLPGQLAKNIQYF.